This T cell receptor (beta chain) was recorded in a study of regulatory T cells in long-lasting Graves disease (dated by TCRdb to the early 2020s). A note on the overall study: Newly diagnosed Graves' disease patients had taken antithyroid drugs for less than 3 months. Persistent Graves' disease patients were compared with newly diagnosed Graves' disease patients by peripheral blood TCR sequencing and RNA sequencing. The study was registered as a clinical trial and conducted in China. TCR sequencing covered some 13 persistent and 20 or so newly diagnosed Graves' disease patients, around 35 samples in total. What the study reported, not specific to this receptor: TRBV28, TRBJ1-2 and TRBJ2-5 were preferentially used in persistent disease, while TRBV20-1 and TRBJ2-1 were favored in newly diagnosed disease. Because the primary lesion, thyroid tissue, could not be accessed, the study looked at peripheral blood alone. The authors acknowledged the small sample size as a limitation that may reduce accuracy. Lower TCR Shannon entropy and fewer highly expanded clones were observed in persistent Graves' disease patients than in newly diagnosed patients, which suggested clonal expansion. Patients with persistent disease shared more public clonotypes (roughly 2,900) than newly diagnosed patients did (more than 900). Sequencing and analysis were restricted to the TCR beta chain.

V is reduced by 5 bases and J by 0 bases, leaving a spacing of 4 bases between them. Including cysteine and phenylalanine, the CDR3 has 12 amino acids. Kept here is only the CDR3 DNA, which spans 36 bases and is read in frame from base 1. The library relied on multiplex PCR. The instrument given in TCRdb is Illumina HiSeq 4000. iRepertoire HTBI primers and Arm-PCR amplification of CDR3 regions were used to construct TCR beta libraries. Before sequencing, the PCR products underwent gel purification. On the study's bioinformatics: Gene usage analysis of CDR3 amino acid clonotypes relied on the roughly 60 TRBV and more than twelve TRBJ segments identified across samples. Filtered high-quality paired reads were merged into contigs using COPE and FqMerger. Contigs were aligned with BLAST to IMGT TRBV, TRBD and TRBJ reference genes, and CDR3 was defined per IMGT. Highly expanded clones were defined as clonotypes with a frequency above 0.1%. Repertoire diversity was measured by Shannon entropy, and V-J evenness by the Gini coefficient. A clonotype found in more than one individual was treated as public. Starting from the raw public reads, TCRdb applied fastp trimming at Q25, assembled clones with MiXCR and retained in-frame beta chains. Rows with a matching CDR3 protein are joined into one entry that keeps the most common DNA and genes. TCRdb's processing, not the authors', yielded these V and J calls. A total of 350,000 to 550,000 distinct CDR3 sequences appear in this sample, around 15% of them only once. The ten largest clones capture around 23% of the sample.

This clonotype was seen many times. The antigen this receptor binds is unknown. No base quality values were provided; no much bigger clone lies one nucleotide off. The time point label for this specimen denotes: newly diagnosed GD, antithyroid drugs for less than 3 months. For both TCR sequencing and RNA sequencing, RNA was extracted from PBMCs using TRIzol. The diagnosis of Graves' disease was made according to American Thyroid Association guidelines. Patients for the study were recruited at an endocrinology department in Xi'an, China. From each patient, approximately 9.9 milliliters of peripheral blood was collected into an EDTA anticoagulant tube. Ficoll Paque Plus density gradient separation was used to isolate PBMCs, and no further T cell sorting was performed. An Agilent 2100 Bioanalyzer and agarose gel were used to check RNA quality, while a NanoDrop 2000 measured RNA concentration. These sequences were also reported in another study, on T cells in Graves' hyperthyroidism and ophthalmopathy. The second publication reports: Stable Graves' hyperthyroidism was defined as the absence of progression to ophthalmopathy over 18 months of follow-up. Hyperthyroidism patients were aged 18 to 65 years and newly diagnosed, with disease duration of less than 2 months. The study excluded patients with uncontrolled infections, other autoimmune diseases, pregnancy or lactation. Clinical symptoms, serum thyroxine and TRAb, thyroid ultrasound, and orbital computed tomography formed the basis for the diagnoses. The first round of RT-PCR for the TCR CDR3 was performed with the HTBI primer set and the Qiagen OneStep RT-PCR kit. Most expanded thyroid clonotypes (frequency above 0.001) were also detected in blood, suggesting blood repertoires may reflect thyroid immune responses. Ophthalmopathy was separated from stable hyperthyroidism by a 13 V-J signature model, with 87.88% sensitivity and 81% to 82% specificity obtained in cross-validation and 80%/75% obtained in testing. In validation, the model predicted progression to ophthalmopathy a median of roughly 6.1 months before onset, with about 71% sensitivity and 72.22% specificity. To identify distinguishing TCR V-J signatures, a discovery cohort of around 100 patients was used, comprising 43 with Graves' ophthalmopathy and 57 with stable Graves' hyperthyroidism. Prospective prediction of ophthalmopathy was tested in an independent validation cohort consisting of 18 hyperthyroidism patients and around 16 patients who later progressed to ophthalmopathy. For training and testing, the 80 to 100 patients in the discovery cohort were randomly divided in a 7:3 ratio. The study also compared thyroid tissue and blood T-cell repertoires from five or six Graves' hyperthyroidism patients. After sampling, hyperthyroidism patients received methimazole starting at 30 mg daily, and ophthalmopathy patients received high-dose intravenous methylprednisolone. Libraries were constructed in a second round of multiplex PCR, after which size selection and purification were performed. Sequencing of the libraries was done on an Illumina HiSeq2000 using paired-end 100 bp reads. SOAPnuke was used to process the raw data, removing reads that contained adapters or uncalled bases, had a mean Phred below 15, or lacked an exact match to the constant primer or identifier. High-quality paired reads were merged using COPE v1.2.5, and each unique nucleotide sequence was defined as a clonotype. MiTCR v1.1 was used to align clonotypes to the IMGT TRBV, TRBD and TRBJ reference segments. The analysis was restricted to V-J combinations with a frequency above 0.0001, which together covered 99% to 99.2% of the repertoires. A TCS score was defined as the ratio of F50 (clonal expansion) to E x V (chaos), with BLOSUM62-based TCRdist applied between CDR3 peptides within each V-J. Welch's t-statistics and random forest reduced 500 to 550 V-J features to fewer than 15, which were used in a naive Bayes classifier (R e1071). Sample size was not statistically predetermined, and blinding of investigators to group allocation was not performed. The paper describes TCR Vbeta CDR3 sequencing of more than 120 peripheral blood samples, made up of around 41 ophthalmopathy patients, roughly 72 hyperthyroidism patients and 17 progressor patients.

This clonotype originated in a woman aged 18-29 years with Graves disease. Donor details come from another sample of the same person, matched by shared clones. Specimen: peripheral blood mononuclear cells (PBMCs), collected at new diagnosis, from a patient treated with antithyroid drugs. This chain is built from TRBV12-3 or TRBV12-4 and TRBJ2-5; there is no confident call for the D gene. The CDR3 here reads CASSPDQETQYF. The bases read TGTGCCAGCAGTCCTGACCAAGAGACCCAGTACTTC.